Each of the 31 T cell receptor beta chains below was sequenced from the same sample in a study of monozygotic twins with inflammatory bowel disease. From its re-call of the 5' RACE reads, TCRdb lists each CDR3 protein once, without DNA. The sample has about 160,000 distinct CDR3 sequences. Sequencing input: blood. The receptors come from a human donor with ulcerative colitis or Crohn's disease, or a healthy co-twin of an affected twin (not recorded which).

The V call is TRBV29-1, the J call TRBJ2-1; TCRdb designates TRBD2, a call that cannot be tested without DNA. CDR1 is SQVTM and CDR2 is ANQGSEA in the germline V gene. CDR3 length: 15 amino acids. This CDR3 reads CSERGAGTSYNEQFF.

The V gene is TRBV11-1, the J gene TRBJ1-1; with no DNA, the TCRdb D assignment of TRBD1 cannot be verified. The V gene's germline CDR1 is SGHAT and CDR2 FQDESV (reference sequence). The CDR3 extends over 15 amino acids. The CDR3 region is CASSPGYPTNTEAFF.

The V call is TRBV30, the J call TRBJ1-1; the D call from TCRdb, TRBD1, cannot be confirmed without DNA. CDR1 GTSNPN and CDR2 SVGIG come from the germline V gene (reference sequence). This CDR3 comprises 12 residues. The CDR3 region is CAWDRENTEAFF.

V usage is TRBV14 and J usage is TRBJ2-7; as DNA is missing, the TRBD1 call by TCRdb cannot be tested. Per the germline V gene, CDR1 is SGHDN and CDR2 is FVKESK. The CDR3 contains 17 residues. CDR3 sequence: CASSHQGLGDADNEQYF.

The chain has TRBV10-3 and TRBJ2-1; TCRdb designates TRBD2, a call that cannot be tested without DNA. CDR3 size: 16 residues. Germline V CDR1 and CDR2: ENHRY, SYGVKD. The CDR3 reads CAISQGVAGGDNEQFF.

The CDR3 spells CSASFSGNEQFF. The gene calls are TRBV20-1 and TRBJ2-1; TCRdb picks TRBD2, but there is no DNA to check that call. Looked up from germline, CDR1 is DFQATT and CDR2 is SNEGSKA (reference sequence). The CDR3 is 12 amino acids.

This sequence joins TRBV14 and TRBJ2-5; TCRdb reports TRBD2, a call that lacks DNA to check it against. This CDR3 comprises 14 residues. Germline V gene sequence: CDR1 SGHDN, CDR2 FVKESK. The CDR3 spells CASSQMPSWETQYF. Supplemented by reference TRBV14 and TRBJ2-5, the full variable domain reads EAGVTQFPSHSVIEKGQTVTLRCDPISGHDNLYWYRRVMGKEIKFLLHFVKESKQDESGMPNNRFLAERTGGTYSTLKVQPAELEDSGVYFCASSQMPSWETQYFGPGTRLLVL.

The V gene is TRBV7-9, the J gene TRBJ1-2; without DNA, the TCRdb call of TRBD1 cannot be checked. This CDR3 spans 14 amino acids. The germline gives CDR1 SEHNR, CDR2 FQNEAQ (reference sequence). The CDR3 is CASSRRGGVYGYTF.

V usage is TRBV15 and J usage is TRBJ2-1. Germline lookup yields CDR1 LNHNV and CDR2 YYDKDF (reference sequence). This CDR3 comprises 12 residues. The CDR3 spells CATSRASDEQFF.

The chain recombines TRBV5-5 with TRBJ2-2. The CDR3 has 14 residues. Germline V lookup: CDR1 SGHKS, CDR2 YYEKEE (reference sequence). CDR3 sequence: CASSLFLTTGELFF. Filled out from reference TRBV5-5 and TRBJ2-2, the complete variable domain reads DAGVTQSPTHLIKTRGQQVTLRCSPISGHKSVSWYQQVLGQGPQFIFQYYEKEERGRGNFPDRFSARQFPNYSSELNVNALLLGDSALYLCASSLFLTTGELFFGEGSRLTVL.

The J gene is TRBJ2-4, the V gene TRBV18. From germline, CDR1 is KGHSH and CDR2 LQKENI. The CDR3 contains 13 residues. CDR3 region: CASSGSAKNIQYF.

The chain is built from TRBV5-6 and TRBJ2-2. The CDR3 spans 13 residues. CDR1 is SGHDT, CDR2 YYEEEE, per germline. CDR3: CASSLFLSGELFF.

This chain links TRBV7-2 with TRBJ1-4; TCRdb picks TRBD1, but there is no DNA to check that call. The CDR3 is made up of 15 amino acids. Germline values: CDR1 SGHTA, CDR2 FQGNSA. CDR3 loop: CASSLPGEANEKLFF.

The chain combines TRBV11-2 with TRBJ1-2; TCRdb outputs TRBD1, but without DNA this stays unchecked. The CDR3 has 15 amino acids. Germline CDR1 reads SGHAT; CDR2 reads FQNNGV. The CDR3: CASSPFHRTNYGYTF.

CDR3 protein: CASSQDILGGGTDTQYF. The chain carries TRBV4-3 and TRBJ2-3; TCRdb selects TRBD2, and the lack of DNA leaves this call unchecked. Germline V gene sequence: CDR1 LGHNA, CDR2 YSLEER. This CDR3 comprises 17 residues.

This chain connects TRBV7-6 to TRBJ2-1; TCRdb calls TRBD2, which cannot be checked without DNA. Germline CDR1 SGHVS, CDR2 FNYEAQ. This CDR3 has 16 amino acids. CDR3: CASSLAQAGGGNEQFF.

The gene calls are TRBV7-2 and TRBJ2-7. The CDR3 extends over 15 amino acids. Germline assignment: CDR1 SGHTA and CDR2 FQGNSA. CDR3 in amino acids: CASSLADRGPYEQYF.

The CDR3: CASSLTVSGANVLTF. The J gene is TRBJ2-6, the V gene TRBV11-1. The CDR3 runs 15 residues. Germline assignment: CDR1 SGHAT and CDR2 FQDESV (reference sequence). The whole variable domain, filled in from reference TRBV11-1 and TRBJ2-6, reads EAEVAQSPRYKITEKSQAVAFWCDPISGHATLYWYRQILGQGPELLVQFQDESVVDDSQLPKDRFSAERLKGVDSTLKIQPAELGDSAMYLCASSLTVSGANVLTFGAGSRLTVL.

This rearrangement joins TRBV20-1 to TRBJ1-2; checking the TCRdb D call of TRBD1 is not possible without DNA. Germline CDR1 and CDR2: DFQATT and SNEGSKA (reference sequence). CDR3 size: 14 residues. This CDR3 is CRPGQGRANYGYTF.

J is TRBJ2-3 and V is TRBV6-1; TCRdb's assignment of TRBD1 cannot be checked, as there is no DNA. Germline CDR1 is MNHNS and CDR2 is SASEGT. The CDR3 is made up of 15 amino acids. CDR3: CASVSRTGRGDTQYF.

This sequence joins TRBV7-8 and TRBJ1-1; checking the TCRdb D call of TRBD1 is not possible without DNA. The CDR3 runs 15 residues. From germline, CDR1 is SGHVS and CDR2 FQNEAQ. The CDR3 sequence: CASSGYREWNTEAFF.

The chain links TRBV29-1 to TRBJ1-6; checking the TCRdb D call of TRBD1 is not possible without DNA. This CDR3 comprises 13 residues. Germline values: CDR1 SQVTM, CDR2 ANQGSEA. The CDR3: CSVGQGNNSPLHF. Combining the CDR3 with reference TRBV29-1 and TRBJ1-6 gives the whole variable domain SAVISQKPSRDICQRGTSLTIQCQVDSQVTMMFWYRQQPGQSLTLIATANQGSEATYESGFVIDKFPISRPNLTFSTLTVSNMSPEDSSIYLCSVGQGNNSPLHFGNGTRLTVT.

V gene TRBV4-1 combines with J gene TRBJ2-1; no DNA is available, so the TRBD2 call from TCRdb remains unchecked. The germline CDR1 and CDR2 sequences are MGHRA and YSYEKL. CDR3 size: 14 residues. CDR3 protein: CASSHPSGGNEQFF.

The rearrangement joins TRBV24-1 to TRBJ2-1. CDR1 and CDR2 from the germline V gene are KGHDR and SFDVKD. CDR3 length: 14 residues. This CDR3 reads CATSDIPPYNEQFF.

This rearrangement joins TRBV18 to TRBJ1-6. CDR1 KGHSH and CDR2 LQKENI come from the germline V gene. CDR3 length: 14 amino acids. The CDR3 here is CASSQQEGISPLHF.

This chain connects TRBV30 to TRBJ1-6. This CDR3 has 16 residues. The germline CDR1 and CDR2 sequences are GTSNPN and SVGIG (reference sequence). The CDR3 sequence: CAWSAGEAYYNSPLHF.

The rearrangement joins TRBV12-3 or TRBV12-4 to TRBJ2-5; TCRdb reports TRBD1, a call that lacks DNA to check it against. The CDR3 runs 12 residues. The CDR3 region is CASTGTEETQYF.

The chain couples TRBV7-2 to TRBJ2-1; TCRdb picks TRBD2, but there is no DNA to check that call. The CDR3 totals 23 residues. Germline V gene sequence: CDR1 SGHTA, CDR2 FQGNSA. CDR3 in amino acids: CASFWPSPGSPWTSGRTYNEQFF.

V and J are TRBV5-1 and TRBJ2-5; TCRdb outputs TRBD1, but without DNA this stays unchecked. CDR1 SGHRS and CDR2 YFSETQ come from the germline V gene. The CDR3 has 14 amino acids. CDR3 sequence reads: CASSLGTHQETQYF.

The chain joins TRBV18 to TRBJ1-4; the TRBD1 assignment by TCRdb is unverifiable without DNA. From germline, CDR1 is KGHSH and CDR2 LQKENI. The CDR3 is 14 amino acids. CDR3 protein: CASSVTGELEKLFF.

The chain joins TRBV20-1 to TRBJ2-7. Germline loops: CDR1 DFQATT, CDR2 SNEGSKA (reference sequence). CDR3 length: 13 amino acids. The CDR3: CSASKLLTYEQYF.